This T cell receptor beta chain originates from a study of early T cells in non-severe SARS-CoV-2 infection. V was trimmed by 6 bases and J by 6 bases, leaving 14 bases between them. Germline V gene sequence: CDR1 MNHEY, CDR2 SVGAGI. The CDR3 spans 14 residues. Tagging with unique molecular identifiers was applied to individual cDNA molecules. Using its own MiXCR run on the 5' RACE reads, TCRdb lists one record per CDR3 protein. This sample has roughly 51,000 distinct CDR3 sequences, with approximately 9.4% found just once. This chain connects TRBV6-5 to TRBJ1-4; D is perhaps TRBD1 (5 bases). This clonotype was sampled from an adult who was a healthcare worker with PCR-confirmed SARS-CoV-2 infection or an uninfected control (not recorded which). The source material was whole blood. The CDR3 spells CASSTGGSDEKLFF. The CDR3 DNA sequence: TGTGCCAGCAGCACGGGGGGGAGTGATGAAAAACTGTTTTTT.